A selection of T cell receptor beta chains follows, all from one sample in a study of blood T cells in healthy people across ages. Via MiXCR, TCRdb re-called the 5' RACE reads, giving one row per CDR3 protein. The sample has fewer than 750,000 distinct CDR3 sequences; around 48% are singletons. The sample consisted of blood. All receptors come from a man at least 80 years old in good health. Each CDR3 is given with its conserved first and last residue. Some rows have no size entry. The others give once, few or many, or a class for an expanded clone.

. | TRBV29-1 | CSVDVGQRSSGYTF
. | TRBV7-9 | CSSSLSTGELFF
. | TRBV4-3 | CASSEDLSYEQYF
few | TRBV7-9 | CASSPPGYYEQYF
. | TRBV12-3/TRBV12-4 | CASSTDALGEQYF
once | TRBV29-1 | CSTSDGNTEAFF
once | TRBV11-2 | CASSPRSPRTGGHEQYF
. | TRBV12-5 | CASGIWGPTRQQYF
. | TRBV5-6 | CASSEQGTSNQPQHF
few | TRBV7-2 | CASSLSWRTGGWGEQYF